This passage covers 15 T cell receptor beta chains from one sample sequenced in a study of control samples from healthy donors and cancer patients. This table comes from immunoSEQ multiplex PCR, and its TCRdb copy is limited to in-frame clones, with some not included. The sample lists 95,000 to 100,000 clones; around 89% were seen once. Sequencing used blood. The receptors stem from a man aged 30 to 45 in good health.

This chain connects TRBV5-4 to TRBJ2-1; 10 positions agree with TRBD2. Germline lookup yields CDR1 SGHNT and CDR2 YYREEE (reference sequence). This CDR3 has 16 residues. The V segment lost 1 base and the J segment 6 bases; nucleotides outside the gene matches: 7. The CDR3 loop reads CASSLPSGSDRNEQFF. Written as DNA, the CDR3 is TGTGCCAGCAGCTTGCCTAGCGGGAGTGACCGCAATGAGCAGTTCTTC.

The chain couples TRBV6-2 or TRBV6-3 to TRBJ2-6; D is possibly TRBD1 or TRBD2 (5 bases each). Deletions cut 4 bases from V and 1 base from J, with 20 bases between. Germline V gene lookup returns CDR1 MNHEY and CDR2 SVGEGT. The CDR3 spans 19 residues. This CDR3 is CASSSPPGRALSGANVLTF. CDR3 in DNA: TGTGCCAGCAGTTCGCCTCCGGGACGGGCACTTTCTGGGGCCAACGTCCTGACTTTC.

J is TRBJ1-2 and V is TRBV6-5, with TRBD1 identical over 8 bases. The germline CDR1 and CDR2 sequences are MNHEY and SVGAGI. J was trimmed by 7 bases and V by 3 bases; bases with no gene match: 4. The CDR3 sequence is 13 residues long. CDR3 residues: CASSYQGALGYTF. Written as DNA, the CDR3 is TGTGCCAGCAGTTATCAGGGGGCGCTTGGCTACACCTTC.

CDR3 amino acids: CASSEYGTGFTDTQYF. Written as DNA, the CDR3 is TGCGCCAGCAGTGAGTATGGGACAGGGTTCACAGATACGCAGTATTTT. The rearrangement joins TRBV10-1 to TRBJ2-3; TRBD1 agrees at 9 bases. J lost 2 bases, V lost 1 base, and 4 bases had no gene match. Looked up from germline, CDR1 is WNHNN and CDR2 is SYGVQD (reference sequence). The CDR3 extends over 16 amino acids.

The chain links TRBV4-3 to TRBJ2-3; D gene uncertain. The CDR3 covers 15 residues. Looked up from germline, CDR1 is LGHNA and CDR2 is YSLEER. Trimming stripped 4 bases from V and 1 base from J, with 12 bases between. The CDR3 region has the DNA TGCGCCAGCAGCCTGGCACGGTCGGGCACAGATACGCAGTATTTT. Its translation: CASSLARSGTDTQYF.

V gene TRBV5-6 combines with J gene TRBJ2-7; 7 bases map to TRBD1. The length of the CDR3 is 15 residues. Germline assignment: CDR1 SGHDT and CDR2 YYEEEE. With 4 bases clipped from V and 0 bases from J, the junction kept 7 bases outside the gene matches. In DNA, the CDR3 is TGTGCCAGCAGCGACACAGGGGAGAGCTCCTACGAGCAGTACTTC. Translated: CASSDTGESSYEQYF.

The chain is built from TRBV10-1 and TRBJ1-4; 8 positions agree with TRBD1. Losses at the gene ends were 0 bases for V and 3 bases for J; bases not matched to a gene: 12. There are 19 residues in the CDR3. Germline values: CDR1 WNHNN, CDR2 SYGVQD (reference sequence). CDR3 DNA sequence: TGCGCCAGCAGTGAGTCGGCAGGGGGCGACTGGGAAGCTAATGAAAAACTGTTTTTT. Translating it yields CASSESAGGDWEANEKLFF.

This clone is medium-sized by share. This CDR3 is CASSIDLQTAKNGYTF. The CDR3 DNA sequence: TGTGCCAGTAGTATAGATCTGCAGACGGCGAAGAATGGCTACACCTTC. This chain links TRBV19 with TRBJ1-2, with D uncertain. CDR1 is LNHDA and CDR2 is SQIVND in the germline V gene (reference sequence). The CDR3 sequence is 16 residues long. V shed 0 bases and J shed 6 bases, with 17 bases lying between them.

This chain connects TRBV30 to TRBJ2-2; a weak D match, TRBD1 (5 bases). Trimming shortened V by 5 bases and J by 6 bases, and 16 bases separated the two germline ends. Germline-derived CDR1 and CDR2 are GTSNPN and SVGIG (reference sequence). The CDR3 consists of 14 residues. CDR3 region: CAWRALQAAGELFF. The CDR3, as DNA: TGTGCCTGGCGGGCACTACAGGCCGCCGGGGAGCTGTTTTTT.

CDR3 protein: CASSSLTLAGGADV. As DNA, the CDR3 is TGTGCCAGCAGCTCCCTCACACTAGCGGGGGGGGCCGACGTC. The rearrangement links TRBV5-6 to TRBJ2-7, with 13 bases fitting TRBD2. This CDR3 is 14 amino acids long. CDR1 SGHDT and CDR2 YYEEEE come from the germline V gene.

This chain uses TRBV5-1 with TRBJ2-5; D is tentatively TRBD1 or TRBD2 (6 bases each). The germline V and J ends were trimmed by 4 bases and 4 bases, with 14 bases remaining between them. The CDR3 runs to 14 residues. Germline CDR1 and CDR2: SGHRS and YFSETQ. The CDR3 reads CASSVGTGAETQYF. Here the CDR3 DNA reads TGCGCCAGCAGCGTTGGGACGGGGGCAGAGACCCAGTACTTC.

The J gene is TRBJ2-1, the V gene TRBV19; tentatively, D is TRBD1 or TRBD2 (5 bases each). CDR3 size: 15 residues. Germline V gene lookup returns CDR1 LNHDA and CDR2 SQIVND (reference sequence). Trimming stripped 4 bases from V and 8 bases from J, with 18 bases between. The CDR3: CASSSQGAQWDEQFF. The CDR3 coding sequence is TGTGCCAGTAGTAGCCAGGGAGCCCAATGGGATGAGCAGTTCTTC. Supplemented by reference TRBV19 and TRBJ2-1, the full variable domain reads DGGITQSPKYLFRKEGQNVTLSCEQNLNHDAMYWYRQDPGQGLRLIYYSQIVNDFQKGDIAEGYSVSREKKESFPLTVTSAQKNPTAFYLCASSSQGAQWDEQFFGPGTRLTVL.

The chain combines TRBV5-1 with TRBJ1-1; 10 bases fit TRBD1. CDR1 is SGHRS, CDR2 YFSETQ, per germline. Losses at the gene ends were 3 bases for V and 3 bases for J; bases not matched to a gene: 2. This CDR3 contains 14 residues. CDR3 nucleotide sequence: TGCGCCAGCAGCTGGACAGGGGGGGACACTGAAGCTTTCTTT. This sequence encodes CASSWTGGDTEAFF.

This clone was detected once. V is TRBV5-6 and J is TRBJ2-7; 7 positions agree with TRBD1. CDR1 is SGHDT and CDR2 is YYEEEE in the germline V gene. Trimming took 2 bases from V and 2 from J; bases not matched to a gene: 4. The CDR3 is made up of 14 amino acids. The DNA for the CDR3 is TGTGCCAGCAGCTTCCTTGACAGGGCCTACGAGCAGTACGTC. Translated, it gives CASSFLDRAYEQYV.

This sequence joins TRBV4-2 and TRBJ1-2; D remains ambiguous. V shed 1 base and J shed 1 base, with 7 bases lying between them. Germline-derived CDR1 and CDR2 are LGHNA and YNFKEQ. The CDR3 has 14 amino acids. The CDR3 here is CASSQGLVNYGYTF. DNA for the CDR3: TGTGCCAGCAGCCAAGGTCTGGTTAACTATGGCTACACCTTC.